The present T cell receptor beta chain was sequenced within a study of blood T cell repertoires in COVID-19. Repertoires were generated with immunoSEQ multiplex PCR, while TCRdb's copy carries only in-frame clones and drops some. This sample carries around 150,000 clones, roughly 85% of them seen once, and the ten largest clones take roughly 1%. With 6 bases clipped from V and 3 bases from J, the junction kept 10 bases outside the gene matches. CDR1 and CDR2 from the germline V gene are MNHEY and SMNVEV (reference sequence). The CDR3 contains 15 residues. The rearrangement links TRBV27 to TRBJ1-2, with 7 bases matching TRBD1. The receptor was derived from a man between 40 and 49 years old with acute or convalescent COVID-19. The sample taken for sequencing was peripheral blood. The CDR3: CASRPGQITYYGYTF. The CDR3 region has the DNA TGTGCCAGCAGACCGGGACAGATTACGTACTATGGCTACACCTTC.